This entry is about one TCR beta chain. Its antigen is unidentified. Germline V lookup: CDR1 MNHNS, CDR2 SASEGT. Trimming took 1 base from V and 5 from J, leaving 8 bases between them. The CDR3 loop spans 13 amino acids. Constant-segment primers and 5'RACE yielded cDNA libraries for TCR alpha and TCR beta, each carrying sample barcodes and UMIs. TCRdb re-derived calls from the 5' RACE reads in MiXCR, one entry per CDR3 protein. The sample lists nearly 250,000 distinct CDR3 sequences, over 15% seen once, with under 2.5% in the top ten. The data originate from a study of T-cell memory formation after mild COVID-19. As for the study in general: There were largely donor-specific TCR clusters. Study outcomes and limitations: Clones shrinking from day 15 to 85 showed even CD4/CD8 mixes; later expanders tilted CD4+. Second-wave clones that peaked on day 37 lacked confirmed SARS-CoV-2 specificity.

The sequencing sample was made of PBMCs or a T cell subset sorted from them (not recorded which). This chain links TRBV6-1 with TRBJ1-1, with D unclear. This TCR was recovered from an adult woman who had mild COVID-19 (a few samples of this study predate the infection). Cell type and time point are not known. The CDR3, as DNA: TGTGCCAGCAGTGAAGAAGCCTGGACTGAAGCTTTCTTT. It codes for CASSEEAWTEAFF.